What follows is one T cell receptor (beta chain) and its context. The data derive from a study of OX40 agonist ivuxolimab in advanced cancers. Some clones are missing from TCRdb's copy, which holds only in-frame ones; the method was immunoSEQ multiplex PCR. Among approximately 50,000 clones, over 85% were seen once, and the ten largest hold around 18%. This CDR3 is 10 amino acids long. Germline V CDR1 and CDR2: MNHNS, SASEGT. Trimming cost V 8 bases and J 3 bases, with 5 bases left between them. The material was CD4+ or CD8+ T cells sorted from blood, obtained in a trial of the OX40 agonist ivuxolimab. The J gene is TRBJ2-7, the V gene TRBV6-1; D gene ambiguous. This receptor was obtained from an adult with an advanced solid tumor such as melanoma, head and neck, liver or kidney cancer. CDR3 coding DNA: TGTGCCAGCCCATTCTACGAGCAGTACTTC. This translates into CASPFYEQYF.